This passage covers 29 T cell receptor beta chains from one sample sequenced in a study of graft-versus-host responses after intestinal transplantation. For these TCRs, the target antigens are not known. The table came from immunoSEQ multiplex PCR; TCRdb's copy has only in-frame clones and leaves some out. The sample holds fewer than 110,000 clones, about 91% seen once. The sequencing used unstimulated CD4+ T cells sorted from spleen or lymph node cells, collected before transplant. The receptors derive from a human donor who was the organ donor for an intestinal transplant.

The chain uses TRBV6-5 and TRBJ1-2, with TRBD1 matching over 10 bases. This CDR3 spans 13 amino acids. Trimming at V came to 10 bases and at J to 7 bases, leaving 9 bases not matched to a gene. Per germline, CDR1 MNHEY and CDR2 SVGAGI. CDR3 bases: TGTGCCACCAAAAGGACAGGGGGTTCTGGCTACACCTTC. Amino acids: CATKRTGGSGYTF.

The rearrangement links TRBV6-5 to TRBJ1-5; the match to TRBD1 covers 9 bases. This CDR3 region has 15 residues. The germline V gene has CDR1 MNHEY and CDR2 SVGAGI. The V and J ends lost 7 bases and 3 bases, in that order; junction bases with no gene match: 7. The CDR3 sequence: CASKTGTGTNQPQHF. The CDR3 DNA sequence: TGTGCCAGCAAAACAGGGACAGGGACCAATCAGCCCCAGCATTTT.

V is TRBV13 and J is TRBJ2-7, with no clear D. This CDR3 spans 13 amino acids. Between the trimmed V and J ends, which lost 2 bases and 0 bases, there was a span of 5 bases. Germline assignment: CDR1 PRHDT and CDR2 FYEKMQ (reference sequence). The CDR3 region is CASSLISSYEQYF. Here the CDR3 DNA reads TGTGCCAGCAGCTTAATCAGCTCCTACGAGCAGTACTTC.

The CDR3 here is CASSPAGGNTEAFF. The CDR3 DNA is TGTGCCAGCTCACCAGCAGGGGGGAACACTGAAGCTTTCTTT. The chain joins TRBV18 to TRBJ1-1; 7 bases line up with TRBD1. J lost 1 base, V lost 2 bases, and 1 base had no gene match. The CDR3 has 14 residues. The germline V gene has CDR1 KGHSH and CDR2 LQKENI.

The chain has TRBV5-1 and TRBJ2-3; D is uncertain. Trimming shortened V by 1 base and J by 1 base, and 10 bases separated the two germline ends. This CDR3 comprises 15 residues. From germline, CDR1 is SGHRS and CDR2 YFSETQ. The CDR3 loop reads CASSLRDIRTDTQYF. The CDR3 nucleotides read TGCGCCAGCAGCTTGAGAGATATACGCACAGATACGCAGTATTTT.

Turning to this clone: This sample includes further DNA sequences coding for the same CDR3. This chain uses TRBV5-1 with TRBJ2-7, with 7 bases matching TRBD1. Germline CDR1 reads SGHRS; CDR2 reads YFSETQ. Trimming removed 1 base from V and 2 bases from J; junction bases left unmatched: 12. The CDR3 contains 17 residues. The CDR3 here is CASSLREPRTGPYEQYF. DNA of the CDR3: TGCGCCAGCAGCTTGAGGGAGCCGAGGACAGGACCCTACGAGCAGTACTTC.

The rearrangement uses TRBV15 and TRBJ1-5; 10 bases are a match to TRBD1. V gave up 4 bases and J gave up 4 bases; unmatched junction bases: 1. This CDR3 contains 14 residues. Germline V gene data show CDR1 as LNHNV and CDR2 as YYDKDF (reference sequence). CDR3 loop: CATSKGQGNQPQHF. The CDR3 DNA reads as TGTGCCACCAGCAAGGGACAGGGGAATCAGCCCCAGCATTTT.

This chain joins TRBV7-9 and TRBJ2-5; no definite D call. The last part of the DNA fits TRBJ2-7 better; the J call may be wrong. Germline CDR1 is SEHNR and CDR2 is FQNEAQ (reference sequence). The CDR3 has 12 amino acids. CDR3 sequence reads: CASSLESYEQYF. The CDR3 bases are TGTGCCAGCAGCTTAGAGAGCTACGAGCAGTACTTC.

This chain connects TRBV5-5 to TRBJ1-1, with TRBD1 matching over 8 bases. The CDR3 contains 11 residues. Losses at the gene ends were 8 bases for V and 10 bases for J; bases not matched to a gene: 7. CDR1 is SGHKS and CDR2 is YYEKEE in the germline V gene (reference sequence). The CDR3 DNA follows: TGTGCCAGTAGACTGGACAGGGCAGCTTTCTTT. Translating it yields CASRLDRAAFF. Together with reference TRBV5-5 and TRBJ1-1, the CDR3 gives the full variable domain: DAGVTQSPTHLIKTRGQQVTLRCSPISGHKSVSWYQQVLGQGPQFIFQYYEKEERGRGNFPDRFSARQFPNYSSELNVNALLLGDSALYLCASRLDRAAFFGQGTRLTVV.

This clone appeared a few times. V gene TRBV27 combines with J gene TRBJ2-7; possibly TRBD1 for D (5 bases). The CDR3 is 15 amino acids. With 4 bases removed from V and 3 bases from J, the gap between germline ends came to 16 bases. The germline gives CDR1 MNHEY, CDR2 SMNVEV (reference sequence). Here the CDR3 reads CASSYTGPARYEQYF. The CDR3 DNA reads as TGTGCCAGCAGTTATACAGGTCCCGCGCGCTACGAGCAGTACTTC.

The chain is built from TRBV6-1 and TRBJ2-7; D gene unclear. The germline V and J ends were trimmed by 3 bases and 0 bases, with 9 bases remaining between them. CDR3 length: 14 amino acids. Germline V gene lookup returns CDR1 MNHNS and CDR2 SASEGT. The CDR3 bases are TGTGCCAGCAGTGACCCGGGCAACTCCTACGAGCAGTACTTC. This encodes CASSDPGNSYEQYF.

The chain is built from TRBV5-1 and TRBJ2-3, with D maybe TRBD1 (6 bases). This CDR3 region has 13 residues. Germline values: CDR1 SGHRS, CDR2 YFSETQ. V shed 4 bases and J shed 8 bases, with 14 bases lying between them. CDR3 region: CASSADRSGTQYF. The CDR3 DNA reads as TGCGCCAGCAGCGCCGACAGGTCGGGTACGCAGTATTTT.

J is TRBJ2-1 and V is TRBV7-3; 7 positions match TRBD2. CDR1 SGHTA and CDR2 FQGTGA come from the germline V gene. The ends lost 5 bases at V and 4 bases at J; junction bases unmatched: 8. The CDR3 is 15 residues long. The CDR3 region is CASSPLGGDYNEQFF. CDR3 nucleotides: TGTGCCAGCAGCCCCTTGGGGGGGGATTACAATGAGCAGTTCTTC.

This CDR3 is CASSEWESWTGYHEQYF. The DNA of the CDR3 is TGTGCCAGCAGTGAATGGGAGTCCTGGACAGGGTACCACGAGCAGTACTTC. The chain joins TRBV25-1 to TRBJ2-7; 8 bases match TRBD1. The CDR3 is 17 amino acids. Germline V lookup: CDR1 MGHDK, CDR2 SYGVNS. V lost 1 base, J lost 5 bases, and 13 bases stayed unmatched.

The chain uses TRBV2 and TRBJ1-5; 9 nucleotides align to TRBD1. V gave up 5 bases and J gave up 3 bases; unmatched junction bases: 5. Germline-derived CDR1 and CDR2 are SNHLY and FYNNEI. The CDR3 is 15 amino acids. CDR3 region: CASSRGQGLNQPQHF. The CDR3 nucleotides are TGTGCCAGCAGTCGGGGACAGGGTCTCAATCAGCCCCAGCATTTT.

This clone was observed a handful of times. This chain links TRBV5-1 with TRBJ2-2; D not certain. This CDR3 is 15 amino acids long. V was trimmed by 0 bases and J by 5 bases, leaving 11 bases between them. Germline V gene data show CDR1 as SGHRS and CDR2 as YFSETQ. DNA for the CDR3: TGCGCCAGCAGCTTGGCCCTTCTTGGGACCGGGGAGCTGTTTTTT. This sequence encodes CASSLALLGTGELFF.

The sample holds one count of this clone. The chain joins TRBV6-1 to TRBJ2-3; 7 nucleotides match TRBD2. This CDR3 is 12 amino acids long. V trimming: 7 bases; J trimming: 10 bases; junction bases outside the gene matches: 8. CDR1 is MNHNS and CDR2 is SASEGT in the germline V gene. CDR3 in amino acids: CASTSLAWAQYF. CDR3 bases: TGTGCCAGCACCTCACTAGCGTGGGCGCAGTATTTT.

The chain joins TRBV6-5 to TRBJ2-1; D ambiguous. Trimming left V 7 bases short and J 5 bases short, with 12 bases between. This CDR3 comprises 13 residues. Germline-derived CDR1 and CDR2 are MNHEY and SVGAGI. Here the CDR3 reads CASTTWLNNEQFF. The DNA for the CDR3 is TGTGCCAGCACAACGTGGCTAAACAATGAGCAGTTCTTC.

The rearrangement links TRBV2 to TRBJ1-1; D unclear. V was shortened by 4 bases and J by 10 bases, with 7 bases between the two germline ends. The CDR3 extends over 10 amino acids. CDR1 SNHLY and CDR2 FYNNEI come from the germline V gene. This chain's CDR3 is CASSGRGAFF. CDR3 nucleotides: TGTGCCAGCAGTGGGCGAGGAGCTTTCTTT.

The V and J genes are TRBV28 and TRBJ2-1; TRBD1 aligns across 8 bases. CDR3 length: 11 amino acids. Germline V lookup: CDR1 MDHEN, CDR2 SYDVKM. After removal of 4 bases from V and 13 bases from J, the junction contained 3 bases not matched to a gene. The CDR3 nucleotides read TGTGCCAGCAGTTCTGGGACAGGACAGTTCTTC. Encoded protein: CASSSGTGQFF.

The gene calls are TRBV13 and TRBJ2-4, with D perhaps assigned TRBD1 or TRBD2 (5 bases each). The CDR3 is made up of 18 amino acids. V was clipped by 1 base and J by 8 bases, with 24 bases between them. Germline CDR1 PRHDT, CDR2 FYEKMQ (reference sequence). The CDR3, as DNA: TGTGCCAGCAGCTTAGCGGGGCGCCCGGGCCCAGAACGAGACATTCAGTACTTC. Translating it yields CASSLAGRPGPERDIQYF.

This clone was seen a single time. The rearrangement joins TRBV6-1 to TRBJ1-4, with TRBD1 as a possible D gene (6 bases). V was pared by 3 bases and J by 2 bases, with 10 bases between. From germline, CDR1 is MNHNS and CDR2 SASEGT. There are 15 residues in the CDR3. The CDR3, as DNA: TGTGCCAGCAGTGACAGGGGCCTTACTAATGAAAAACTGTTTTTT. It is translated as CASSDRGLTNEKLFF.

The rearrangement uses TRBV5-1 and TRBJ2-5; TRBD1 aligns across 7 bases. The CDR3 covers 16 residues. V lost 4 bases to trimming and J lost 2 bases; unmatched junction nucleotides: 11. From germline, CDR1 is SGHRS and CDR2 YFSETQ. The CDR3 DNA is TGCGCCAGCAGCGGAGAGACAGGGTGGGGGCAAGAGACCCAGTACTTC. Translating it yields CASSGETGWGQETQYF.

This clone was seen only once. J is TRBJ2-2 and V is TRBV6-5, with 8 bases lining up with TRBD2. This CDR3 is 15 amino acids long. Germline loops: CDR1 MNHEY, CDR2 SVGAGI. With V trimmed by 4 bases and J by 4 bases, 5 bases remained unmatched. This chain's CDR3 is CASSLGTSGTGELFF. In nucleotides, the CDR3 is TGTGCCAGCAGTTTGGGGACTAGTGGCACCGGGGAGCTGTTTTTT.

The rearrangement links TRBV7-2 to TRBJ2-3, with TRBD1 matching 8 bases. CDR3 length: 14 residues. Germline V gives CDR1 SGHTA, CDR2 FQGNSA. Trimming took 0 bases from V and 4 from J; bases not matched to a gene: 0. The CDR3 loop reads CASSLARGPDTQYF. The DNA for the CDR3 is TGTGCCAGCAGCTTAGCCAGGGGGCCAGATACGCAGTATTTT. The variable domain in full, completed from reference TRBV7-2 and TRBJ2-3, reads GAGVSQSPSNKVTEKGKDVELRCDPISGHTALYWYRQSLGQGLEFLIYFQGNSAPDKSGLPSDRFSAERTGGSVSTLTIQRTQQEDSAVYLCASSLARGPDTQYFGPGTRLTVL.

V usage is TRBV14 and J usage is TRBJ2-7; D is unresolved. The CDR3 length is 12 residues. Per the germline V gene, CDR1 is SGHDN and CDR2 is FVKESK. V lost 1 base to trimming and J lost 6 bases, with 7 bases between them. The CDR3 loop is CASSQVVGEQYF. The CDR3, as DNA: TGTGCCAGCAGCCAAGTGGTGGGCGAGCAGTACTTC.

The genes are TRBV12-5 and TRBJ2-7; a weak D match, TRBD2 (5 bases). This CDR3 comprises 16 residues. Germline CDR1 reads LGHNT; CDR2 reads FRNRAP. The ends were cut back, 5 bases at V and 1 base at J, with 18 bases in the middle. CDR3 amino acids: CASGARGGLGSYEQYF. In DNA, the CDR3 is TGTGCTAGTGGTGCCCGAGGTGGACTTGGTTCCTACGAGCAGTACTTC.

The genes are TRBV19 and TRBJ2-2; no clear D gene. Trimming shortened V by 6 bases and J by 4 bases, and 9 bases separated the two germline ends. CDR1 is LNHDA and CDR2 is SQIVND in the germline V gene (reference sequence). This CDR3 region has 13 residues. The CDR3 region is CASRGMATGELFF. The CDR3 DNA follows: TGTGCCAGTAGGGGAATGGCCACCGGGGAGCTGTTTTTT.

This chain uses TRBV6-6 with TRBJ2-5; the D gene is possibly TRBD1 (6 bases). CDR1 and CDR2 from the germline V gene are MNHNY and SVGAGI (reference sequence). The CDR3 runs 14 residues. The V gene lost 2 bases and the J gene lost 1 base, with 8 bases spanning the gap. The CDR3 sequence: CASSYTDSQETQYF. CDR3 DNA: TGTGCCAGCAGTTACACGGACAGCCAAGAGACCCAGTACTTC.